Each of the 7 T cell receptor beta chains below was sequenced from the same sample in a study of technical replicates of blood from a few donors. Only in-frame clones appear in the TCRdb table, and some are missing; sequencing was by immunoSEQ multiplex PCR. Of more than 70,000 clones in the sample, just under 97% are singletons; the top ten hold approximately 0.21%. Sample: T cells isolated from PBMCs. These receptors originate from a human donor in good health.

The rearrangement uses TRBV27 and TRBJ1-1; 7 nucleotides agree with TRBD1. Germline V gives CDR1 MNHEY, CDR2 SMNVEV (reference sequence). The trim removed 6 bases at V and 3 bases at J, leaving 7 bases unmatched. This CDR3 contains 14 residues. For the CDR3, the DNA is TGTGCCAGCAGCCGACAGGGACTTGACACTGAAGCTTTCTTT. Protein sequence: CASSRQGLDTEAFF.

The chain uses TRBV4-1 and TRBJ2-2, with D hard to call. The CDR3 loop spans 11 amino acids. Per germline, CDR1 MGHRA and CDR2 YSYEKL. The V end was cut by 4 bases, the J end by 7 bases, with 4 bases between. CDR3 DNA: TGCGCCAGCAGCCGACACGGGGAGCTGTTTTTT. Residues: CASSRHGELFF.

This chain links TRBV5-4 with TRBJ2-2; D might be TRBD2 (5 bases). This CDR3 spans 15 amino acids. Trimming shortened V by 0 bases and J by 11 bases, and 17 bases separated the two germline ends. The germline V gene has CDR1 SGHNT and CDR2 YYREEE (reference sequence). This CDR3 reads CASSLGAAPPGELFF. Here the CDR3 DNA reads TGTGCCAGCAGCTTGGGTGCGGCGCCACCGGGAGAGCTGTTTTTT.

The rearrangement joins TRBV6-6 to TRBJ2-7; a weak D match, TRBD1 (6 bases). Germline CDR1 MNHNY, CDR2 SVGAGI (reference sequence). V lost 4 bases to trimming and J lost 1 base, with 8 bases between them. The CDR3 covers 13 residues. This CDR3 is CASSSTGSYEQYF. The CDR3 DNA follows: TGTGCCAGCAGTTCGACAGGATCCTACGAGCAGTACTTC.

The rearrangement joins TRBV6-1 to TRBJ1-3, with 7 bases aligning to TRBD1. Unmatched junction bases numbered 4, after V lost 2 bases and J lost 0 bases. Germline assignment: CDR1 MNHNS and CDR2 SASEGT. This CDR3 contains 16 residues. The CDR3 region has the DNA TGTGCCAGCAGTGAACGGGACAGTCCCTCTGGAAACACCATATATTTT. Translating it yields CASSERDSPSGNTIYF.

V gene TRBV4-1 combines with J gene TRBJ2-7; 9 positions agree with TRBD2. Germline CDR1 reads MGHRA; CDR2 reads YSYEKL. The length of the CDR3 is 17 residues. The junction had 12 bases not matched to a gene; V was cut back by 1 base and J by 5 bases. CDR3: CASSQGTPREGINEQYF. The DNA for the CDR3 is TGCGCCAGCAGCCAAGGAACCCCGCGGGAGGGAATCAACGAGCAGTACTTC.

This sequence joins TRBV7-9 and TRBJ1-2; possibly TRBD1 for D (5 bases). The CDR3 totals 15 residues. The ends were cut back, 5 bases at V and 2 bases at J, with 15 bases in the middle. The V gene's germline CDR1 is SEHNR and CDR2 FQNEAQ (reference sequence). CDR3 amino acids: CASSRGGLGNYGYTF. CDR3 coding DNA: TGTGCCAGCAGCCGGGGGGGGTTGGGGAACTATGGCTACACCTTC.